A selection of T cell receptor beta chains follows, all from one sample in a study of T cells in localized non-small cell lung cancer. Repertoires were generated with immunoSEQ multiplex PCR, while TCRdb's copy carries only in-frame clones and drops some. Of 2,000 to 3,000 clones listed, around a quarter were seen once; the top ten hold about 16%. The specimen comprised lung tumor tissue, sampled before any cancer treatment. These receptors originate from a female donor over 55 with stage I lung adenocarcinoma. The CDR3 runs from the conserved cysteine through the conserved F or W. The order of the fields is J gene, V gene, clone size, D gene, CDR3 DNA, CDR3 protein. The D gene is left open where the match is weak. Clone size is not always given. Where it is, it says once, few, many or a class for expanded clones.

TRBJ2-1,TRBV6-8,few,-,TGTGCCAGCAGTTACGAATCTAGGGGGGCCCGCAATGAGCAGTTCTTC,CASSYESRGARNEQFF
TRBJ2-7,TRBV11-3,medium-sized,TRBD2,TGTGCCAGCAGCCTCCGGGGACTAGCGTACGAGCAGTACTTC,CASSLRGLAYEQYF
TRBJ1-2,TRBV14,-,-,TGTGCCAGCAGCCAAGATTGGAGTGGCTACACCTTC,CASSQDWSGYTF
TRBJ2-2,TRBV2,few,TRBD1,TGTGCCAGCAGTTTATCCAGGGGGAGCACCGGGGAGCTGTTTTTT,CASSLSRGSTGELFF
TRBJ2-1,TRBV1,-,-,TGCGCCAGCAGCCAAGATCTGGGACAGGTAATCAACAATGAGCAGTTCTTC,CASSQDLGQVINNEQFF
TRBJ1-1,TRBV11-3,-,-,TGTGCCAGCAGCTTAGTGCGGGGGAGAAACACTGAAGCTTTCTTT,CASSLVRGRNTEAFF
TRBJ1-2,TRBV6-8,medium-sized,TRBD1,TGTGCCAGCAGCACGGACAGGGGGCGCGGTGGCTACACCTTC,CASSTDRGRGGYTF
TRBJ1-5,TRBV19,large,-,TGTGCCAGTAGCCCCAGAGAGGGGGTCAGCAATCAGCCCCAGCATTTT,CASSPREGVSNQPQHF
TRBJ2-1,TRBV30,-,TRBD2,TGTGCCTGGAGTGTGGTAGCGGGCTACAATGAGCAGTTCTTC,CAWSVVAGYNEQFF
TRBJ1-2,TRBV19,-,-,TGTGCCAGTAAGCTACAGGACGCGGATGGCTACACCTTC,CASKLQDADGYTF
TRBJ2-7,TRBV14,few,-,TGTGCCAGCAGCCAACGTCGGGGATACTCCTACGAGCAGTACTTC,CASSQRRGYSYEQYF
TRBJ1-1,TRBV19,few,-,TGTGCCAGTAGTATTGGACCGATTGGGACTGAAGCTTTCTTT,CASSIGPIGTEAFF
TRBJ2-1,TRBV19,-,TRBD2,TGTGCCAGTAGTATAGAGTTCGAAGCGGGAGGGGAATTCTTC,CASSIEFEAGGEFF
TRBJ2-2,TRBV12-2,-,-,TGTGCAAGTCGCTCCAAGACCGGGACTAGTTTGTACTTTTTT,CASRSKTGTSLYFF
TRBJ2-4,TRBV6-8,few,-,TGTGCCAGCAGTTACTCGACTGCGGACCTAGCCAAAAACATTCAGTACTTC,CASSYSTADLAKNIQYF
TRBJ1-1,TRBV4-1,medium-sized,-,TGCGCCAGCAGCCAAGATCTCGGTCCCGGCCAGAAGAACACTGAAGCTTTCTTT,CASSQDLGPGQKNTEAFF
TRBJ1-2,TRBV5-1,-,-,TGCGCCAGCAGCCCCGGGCTCGATGAATATGGCTACACCTTC,CASSPGLDEYGYTF
TRBJ1-2,TRBV11-3,medium-sized,-,TGTGCCAGCAGCTCCCGGCTCATCAGGGGAACGGCTAACTATGGCTACACCTTC,CASSSRLIRGTANYGYTF
TRBJ2-7,TRBV30,-,-,TGTGCCTGGAGTGTACGGCCCAGGGGAAAATACGAGCAGTACTTC,CAWSVRPRGKYEQYF
TRBJ2-1,TRBV7-1,few,TRBD2,TGTGCCAGCAGCTTAGGACTAGCGTTGGGTGAGCAGTTCTTC,CASSLGLALGEQFF
TRBJ2-1,TRBV19,large,-,TGTGCCAGTAGTATCGAGGGGGTGGGCTCCTACAATGAGCAGTTCTTC,CASSIEGVGSYNEQFF
TRBJ2-4,TRBV12-5,-,TRBD1,TGTGCTAGTGGTCGGGACAGGGGGGACATTCAGTACTTC,CASGRDRGDIQYF
TRBJ2-1,TRBV6-8,few,TRBD2,TGTGCCAGCAGTCAAAGGACTAGCGGGAACCACAATGAGCAGTTCTTC,CASSQRTSGNHNEQFF
TRBJ1-1,TRBV29-1,-,TRBD1,TGCAGCGTGCAGGGGGGGGTGGCTGAAGCTTTCTTT,CSVQGGVAEAFF
TRBJ1-3,TRBV5-1,-,TRBD1,TGCGCCAGCAGCTTCACAGGGGGCGCGGGAAACACCATATATTTT,CASSFTGGAGNTIYF
TRBJ2-1,TRBV9,few,-,TGTGCCAGCAGTGCCCAAGTGAGATCTCTTGACGATGAGCAGTTCTTC,CASSAQVRSLDDEQFF
TRBJ2-2,TRBV11-3,few,-,TGTGCCAGCAGCCCCAGGACCGAAGGGAGCGGGGAGCTGTTTTTT,CASSPRTEGSGELFF
TRBJ1-3,TRBV4-1,-,-,TGCGCCAGCAGCCAATCCTACGGGAGAGGAAACACCATATATTTT,CASSQSYGRGNTIYF
TRBJ2-3,TRBV10-2,-,-,TGCGCCAGCAGTGAGCAGGCAGGGTTTTCAGATACGCAGTATTTT,CASSEQAGFSDTQYF
TRBJ2-1,TRBV4-1,medium-sized,-,TGCGCCAGCAGCCAAGACCCCGGACATGAGCAGTTCTTC,CASSQDPGHEQFF
TRBJ1-5,TRBV6-8,medium-sized,-,TGTGCCAGCAGGACGATGAAAGATACTCAGCCCCAGCATTTT,CASRTMKDTQPQHF
TRBJ1-4,TRBV30,medium-sized,TRBD1,TGTGCCTGGAGTGTAAGATCACAGGGGAAGGAAAAACTGTTTTTT,CAWSVRSQGKEKLFF
TRBJ1-5,TRBV15,few,-,TGTGCCACCAGCAGAGAGGGGCGGATCAATCAGCCCCAGCATTTT,CATSREGRINQPQHF
TRBJ1-4,TRBV14,-,-,TGTGCCAGCAGCCAAGCGTGGTCAACTAATGAAAAACTGTTTTTT,CASSQAWSTNEKLFF
TRBJ2-3,TRBV12-5,-,-,TGTGCTAGTGGTTTTAGGGCAGATACGCAGTATTTT,CASGFRADTQYF
TRBJ1-1,TRBV29-1,-,-,TGCAGCGTTGCAAGTGGTAGCCGCACTGAAGCTTTCTTT,CSVASGSRTEAFF
TRBJ2-7,TRBV30,-,-,TGTGCCTGGAATGGGCCAGGGGTATTTTTCGAGCAGTACTTC,CAWNGPGVFFEQYF
TRBJ1-4,TRBV2,-,TRBD1,TGTGCCAGCAGTAGACAGGGCTATGAAAAACTGTTTTTT,CASSRQGYEKLFF
TRBJ1-1,TRBV25-1,once,-,TGTGCCAGCAGCCAAACCCGGCTGGGTATAAGGACTGAAGCTTTCTTT,CASSQTRLGIRTEAFF
TRBJ1-2,TRBV30,-,-,TGTGCCTGGACCGTGACAGGCGGAAGGGTGATGAGGCGAGATGGCTACACCTTC,CAWTVTGGRVMRRDGYTF
TRBJ2-1,TRBV6-8,-,TRBD2,TGTGCCAGCAGTCGCCTTTCTAGCGGGAGTCTCAATGAGCAGTTCTTC,CASSRLSSGSLNEQFF
TRBJ2-2,TRBV30,few,-,TGTGCCGGATCGAAACACGAACTGAACACCGGGGAGCTGTTTTTT,CAGSKHELNTGELFF
TRBJ2-2,TRBV11-3,medium-sized,-,TGTGCCAGCAGCTTAACAGGGAACACCGGGGAGCTGTTTTTT,CASSLTGNTGELFF
TRBJ1-1,TRBV6-8,medium-sized,-,TGTGCCAGCAGTCTAACAGGGTGGGGGAACACTGAAGCTTTCTTT,CASSLTGWGNTEAFF
TRBJ2-1,TRBV19,-,TRBD2,TGTGCCAGTAGTATCACCGGGACTAGGGGCTACAATGAGCAGTTCTTC,CASSITGTRGYNEQFF
TRBJ1-1,TRBV7-5,-,-,TGTGCCAGCAGCTTAGTGTTACAGGGGGGGAACACTGAAGCTTTCTTT,CASSLVLQGGNTEAFF
TRBJ2-7,TRBV2,few,TRBD2,TGTGCCAGCAGCTTGGGCGGGAGCCAACCCTACGAGCAGTACTTC,CASSLGGSQPYEQYF
TRBJ2-3,TRBV1,-,-,TGCGCCAGCAGCCAAGCCGGGACTAGCGGGAGAGGTACAGATACGCAGTATTTT,CASSQAGTSGRGTDTQYF
TRBJ1-4,TRBV30,few,-,TGTGCCTGGGGGAGTAGGGCCCCGTTCAATGAAAAACTGTTTTTT,CAWGSRAPFNEKLFF
TRBJ1-3,TRBV11-3,-,-,TGTGCCAGCAGCGGCCGGGGACTCTCTGGAAACACCATATATTTT,CASSGRGLSGNTIYF
TRBJ2-5,TRBV11-3,-,-,TGTGCCAGCAGCTCGGACAGCTACCAAGAGACCCAGTACTTC,CASSSDSYQETQYF
TRBJ1-6,TRBV30,few,-,TGTGCCTGGAGAAGGGGCAGTATAGGTTCACCCCTCCACTTT,CAWRRGSIGSPLHF
TRBJ1-3,TRBV2,few,-,TGTGCCAGCAGTGAGGATCCTTACTCTGGAAACACCATATATTTT,CASSEDPYSGNTIYF